The 2 T cell receptor beta chains in this list originate from one sample, sequenced in a study of cytomegalovirus exposure and HLA in healthy donors (dated by TCRdb to 2015 to 2018). Libraries came from the immunoSEQ multiplex PCR assay. For the multiplex PCR, a mixture combining 60 forward primers for TCR Vbeta segments and 13 reverse primers for TCR Jbeta segments was used. TCRdb took this table from immuneACCESS and kept in-frame rearrangements with V and J called. Such tables lack part of the clones; where checked against another copy, unresolved V genes explain under half of the gap, and the rest is unexplained. Present in this sample are roughly 160,000 clones, around 80% of which were seen just once. Jointly, the top ten make up around 4% of the sample. The sequencing sample was made of PBMCs. These receptors all stem from a man aged 35 to 55 in good health and CMV-seronegative.

The J gene is TRBJ1-4, the V gene TRBV6-1, with 7 bases that match TRBD1. This CDR3 region has 16 residues. Germline-derived CDR1 and CDR2 are MNHNS and SASEGT. With V trimmed by 3 bases and J by 3 bases, 7 bases remained unmatched. The CDR3 is CASSDQGTASNEKLFF. In DNA form, the CDR3 reads TGTGCCAGCAGTGACCAGGGGACAGCGTCTAATGAAAAACTGTTTTTT.

This clone appeared a few times. V gene TRBV7-9 combines with J gene TRBJ1-1; 7 nucleotides match TRBD1. Germline lookup yields CDR1 SEHNR and CDR2 FQNEAQ (reference sequence). V dropped 6 bases and J dropped 4; count of bases not matched to a gene: 11. This CDR3 comprises 15 residues. CDR3 residues: CASRPGGGISTEAFF. The DNA for the CDR3 is TGTGCCAGCAGACCAGGGGGTGGTATTAGCACTGAAGCTTTCTTT.